The 8 T cell receptor beta chains in this list originate from one sample, sequenced in a study of shared clonotypes between healthy human individuals. Only in-frame clones appear in the TCRdb table, and some are missing; sequencing was by immunoSEQ multiplex PCR. There are roughly 2.4 million clones in the sample; nearly 97% occur only once, and 0.1% to 0.15% lies in the top ten. Material: naive CD4+ T cells sorted from blood. Subset noted: CD45RA+ positively selected. The receptors were sampled from a man younger than 35 in good health.

The rearrangement joins TRBV4-1 to TRBJ1-4, with D unclear. V was shortened by 4 bases and J by 7 bases, with 13 bases between the two germline ends. Germline loops: CDR1 MGHRA, CDR2 YSYEKL. CDR3 size: 14 residues. CDR3 sequence (DNA): TGCGCCAGCAGCCTGTTTCCTGCAGGTGAAAAACTGTTTTTT. This gives the protein CASSLFPAGEKLFF.

CDR3 DNA: TGTGCCAGCAGTCCCTCTAGCGAGAGGAAATTCTTC. It yields the protein CASSPSSERKFF. The V and J genes are TRBV6-5 and TRBJ2-1; TRBD2 is a possible D gene (6 bases). CDR1 is MNHEY, CDR2 SVGAGI, per germline. The CDR3 covers 12 residues. V lost 5 bases and J lost 16, with 18 bases in between.

This clone was seen just once. V gene TRBV7-2 combines with J gene TRBJ2-7; D is possibly TRBD2 (5 bases). Trimming took 5 bases from V and 3 from J, leaving 17 bases between them. This CDR3 has 15 residues. Germline V gene lookup returns CDR1 SGHTA and CDR2 FQGNSA. In DNA, the CDR3 is TGTGCCAGCAGCCGCGCCTATGGCGGGTTCTACGAGCAGTACTTC. Encoded protein: CASSRAYGGFYEQYF.

CDR3 region: CASSLMPFNSNQPQHF. The CDR3 coding sequence is TGTGCCAGCAGCTTAATGCCGTTTAATAGCAATCAGCCCCAGCATTTT. V and J are TRBV7-2 and TRBJ1-5; D uncertain. Trimming took 2 bases from V and 0 from J, leaving 11 bases between them. The CDR3 is made up of 16 amino acids. The germline V gene encodes CDR1 SGHTA and CDR2 FQGNSA.

The chain couples TRBV4-1 to TRBJ1-5; possibly TRBD1 for D (5 bases). From germline, CDR1 is MGHRA and CDR2 YSYEKL. V was trimmed by 7 bases and J by 0 bases, leaving 10 bases between them. This CDR3 is 14 amino acids long. CDR3 region: CASNGGYSNQPQHF. The CDR3 DNA is TGCGCCAGCAACGGGGGTTATAGCAATCAGCCCCAGCATTTT.

The V call is TRBV7-2, the J call TRBJ2-1, with D hard to call. The ends were cut back, 5 bases at V and 2 bases at J, with 13 bases in the middle. Germline V lookup: CDR1 SGHTA, CDR2 FQGNSA. This CDR3 is built from 15 residues. The CDR3 DNA sequence: TGTGCCAGCAGCCGGGTGGGCGGTCCCTACAATGAGCAGTTCTTC. This encodes CASSRVGGPYNEQFF.

V and J are TRBV5-1 and TRBJ2-3; TRBD1 aligns across 8 bases. The CDR3 loop spans 14 amino acids. Germline V CDR1 and CDR2: SGHRS, YFSETQ. The V gene end was trimmed by 4 bases and the J gene end by 4 bases; junction bases not matched to a gene: 5. The CDR3 bases are TGCGCCAGCAGCCTGACAGGGGTGCCAGATACGCAGTATTTT. Protein: CASSLTGVPDTQYF. Combining the CDR3 with reference TRBV5-1 and TRBJ2-3 gives the whole variable domain KAGVTQTPRYLIKTRGQQVTLSCSPISGHRSVSWYQQTPGQGLQFLFEYFSETQRNKGNFPGRFSGRQFSNSRSEMNVSTLELGDSALYLCASSLTGVPDTQYFGPGTRLTVL.

This CDR3 is CADGSGANVLTF. The CDR3 bases are TGTGCCGACGGCTCTGGGGCCAACGTCCTGACTTTC. The rearrangement links TRBV28 to TRBJ2-6; D is unclear. V lost 11 bases, J lost 0 bases, and 5 bases lay in between. CDR1 is MDHEN and CDR2 is SYDVKM in the germline V gene. CDR3 length: 12 amino acids.